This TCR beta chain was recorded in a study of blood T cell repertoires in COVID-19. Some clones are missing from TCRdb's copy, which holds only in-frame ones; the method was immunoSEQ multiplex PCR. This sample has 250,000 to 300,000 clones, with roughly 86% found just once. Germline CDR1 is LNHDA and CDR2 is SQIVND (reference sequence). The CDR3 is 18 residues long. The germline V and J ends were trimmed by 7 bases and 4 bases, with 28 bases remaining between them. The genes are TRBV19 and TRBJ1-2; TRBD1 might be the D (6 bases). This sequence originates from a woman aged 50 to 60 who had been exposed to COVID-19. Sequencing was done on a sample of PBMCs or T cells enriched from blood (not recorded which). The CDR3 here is CASTLWARDTPELYGYTF. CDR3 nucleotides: TGTGCCAGTACGTTATGGGCACGGGACACGCCTGAGCTCTATGGCTACACCTTC. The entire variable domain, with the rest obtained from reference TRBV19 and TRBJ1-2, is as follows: DGGITQSPKYLFRKEGQNVTLSCEQNLNHDAMYWYRQDPGQGLRLIYYSQIVNDFQKGDIAEGYSVSREKKESFPLTVTSAQKNPTAFYLCASTLWARDTPELYGYTFGSGTRLTVV.